The entry below describes one T cell receptor beta chain. These data belong to a study of blood T cell repertoires in COVID-19. Study details: T cells, B-cell-depleted T cells, or PBMCs supplied cDNA or gDNA.

Using immunoSEQ multiplex PCR, the repertoire was profiled, and TCRdb retains in-frame clones only, with some absent. The profile shows about 96,000 clones, roughly 90% of them singletons. Patients in Seattle were enrolled during active infection, then followed longitudinally. Germline V gives CDR1 SGHNT, CDR2 YYREEE (reference sequence). This CDR3 is built from 12 residues. V was shortened by 2 bases and J by 9 bases, with 11 bases between the two germline ends. Specimen: peripheral blood. The rearrangement uses TRBV5-4 and TRBJ1-1; D ambiguous. The receptor was isolated from a human donor with COVID-19, enrolled during active disease. The donor label of this sample is uncertain. The CDR3 loop reads CASSLLVRQAFF. The CDR3 nucleotides read TGTGCCAGCAGCTTACTTGTTCGTCAAGCTTTCTTT. Using reference TRBV5-4 and TRBJ1-1 for the parts outside the CDR3, the full variable domain is ETGVTQSPTHLIKTRGQQVTLRCSSQSGHNTVSWYQQALGQGPQFIFQYYREEENGRGNFPPRFSGLQFPNYSSELNVNALELDDSALYLCASSLLVRQAFFGQGTRLTVV.